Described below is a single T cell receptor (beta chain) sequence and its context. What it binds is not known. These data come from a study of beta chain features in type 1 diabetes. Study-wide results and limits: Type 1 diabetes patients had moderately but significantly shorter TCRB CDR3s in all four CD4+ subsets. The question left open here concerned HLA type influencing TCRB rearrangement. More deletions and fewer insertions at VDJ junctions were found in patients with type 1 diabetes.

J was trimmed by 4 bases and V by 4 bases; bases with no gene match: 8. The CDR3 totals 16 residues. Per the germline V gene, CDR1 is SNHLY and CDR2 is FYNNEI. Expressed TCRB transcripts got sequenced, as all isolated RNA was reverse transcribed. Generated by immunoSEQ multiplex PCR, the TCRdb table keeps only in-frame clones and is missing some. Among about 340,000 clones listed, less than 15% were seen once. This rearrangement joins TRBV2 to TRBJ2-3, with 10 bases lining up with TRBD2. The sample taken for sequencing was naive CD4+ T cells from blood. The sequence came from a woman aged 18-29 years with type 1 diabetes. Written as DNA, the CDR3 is TGTGCCAGCAGTGGCCGAAGCGGGAGGGCGGCAGATACGCAGTATTTT. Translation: CASSGRSGRAADTQYF.